This T cell receptor beta chain is from a study of blood T cell repertoires in COVID-19. Study details: Specimens from acute and convalescent COVID-19 originated in the United States, Italy and Spain.

The V gene's germline CDR1 is LNHDA and CDR2 SQIVND (reference sequence). With 2 bases clipped from V and 2 bases from J, the junction kept 3 bases outside the gene matches. The CDR3 is 15 amino acids. Repertoires were generated with immunoSEQ multiplex PCR, while TCRdb's copy carries only in-frame clones and drops some. The sample consists of about 94,000 clones, about 86% of them appearing once. This TCR was sampled from a man aged 60 to 75 with acute or convalescent COVID-19. The chain couples TRBV19 to TRBJ2-1; 7 bases match TRBD1. The sample was peripheral blood. The CDR3 sequence is CASSITGETYNEQFF. For the CDR3, the DNA is TGTGCCAGTAGTATAACAGGGGAGACCTACAATGAGCAGTTCTTC.